This T cell receptor (beta chain) was recovered during a study (dated by TCRdb to 2012 to 2014). Including the terminal cysteine and phenylalanine, the CDR3 comprises 16 residues. Only the CDR3 region is kept as DNA, spanning 48 bases read in frame from base 1. Trimming at the junction amounts to 5 bases on V and 3 bases on J, and the germline ends lie 16 bases apart. CDR1 and CDR2 were assigned from the germline V gene as SGHVS and FQNEAQ. About this clonotype: Its antigen is unknown. The sample holds no much larger clone one base away, and base qualities are not on file.

Sequencing was performed on an Illumina Genome Analyzer IIx. TCRdb passed the public sequencing reads through fastp at Q25 and MiXCR, retaining productive beta sequences. Rows are combined by CDR3 protein, so each entry shows the most common genes and DNA. This sample comprises about 7,100 distinct CDR3 sequences, roughly a third of them detected only once. The ten largest clones add up to about a fifth of the sample. Sequenced sample: blood. The clonotype was recovered from a human donor. This chain joins TRBV7-8 to TRBJ2-2; the D segment might be TRBD1 or TRBD2, since each matches 5 bases. The nucleotide sequence reads TGTGCCAGCAGCGGGAAGGGGAGTTCGGACACCGGGGAGCTGTTTTTT. Its protein reads: CASSGKGSSDTGELFF.